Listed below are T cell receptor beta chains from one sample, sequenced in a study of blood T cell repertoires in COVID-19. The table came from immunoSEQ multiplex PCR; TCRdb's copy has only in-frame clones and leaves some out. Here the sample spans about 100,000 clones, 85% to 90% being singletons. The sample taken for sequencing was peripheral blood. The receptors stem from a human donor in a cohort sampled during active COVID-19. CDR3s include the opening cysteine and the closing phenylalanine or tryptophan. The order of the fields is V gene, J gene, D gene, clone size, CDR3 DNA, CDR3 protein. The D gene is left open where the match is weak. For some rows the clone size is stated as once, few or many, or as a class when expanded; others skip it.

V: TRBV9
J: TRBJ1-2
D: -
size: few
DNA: TGTGCCAGCAGCGTTATGGAGGGGTATGGCTACACCTTC
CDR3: CASSVMEGYGYTF

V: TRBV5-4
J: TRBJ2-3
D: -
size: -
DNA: TGTGCCAGCAGCTTGGTCGGAGGAGATACGCAGTATTTT
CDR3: CASSLVGGDTQYF

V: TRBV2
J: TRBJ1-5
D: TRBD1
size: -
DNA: TGTGCCAGCAGTTCAGGGGGTAGCAATCAGCCCCAGCATTTT
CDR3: CASSSGGSNQPQHF

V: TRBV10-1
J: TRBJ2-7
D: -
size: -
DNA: TGCGCCAGCAGCCCCAAATCGTATTTTGCGGGGCAGTACTTC
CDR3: CASSPKSYFAGQYF

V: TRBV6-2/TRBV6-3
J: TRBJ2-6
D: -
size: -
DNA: TGTGCCAGCAGTTACAACAACAGGCAACGGGCGTCAGGGGCCAACGTCCTGACTTTC
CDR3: CASSYNNRQRASGANVLTF

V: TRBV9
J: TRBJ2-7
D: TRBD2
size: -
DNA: TGTGCCAGCAGCGTGGGGACTAGCACCGAGCAGTACTTC
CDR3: CASSVGTSTEQYF

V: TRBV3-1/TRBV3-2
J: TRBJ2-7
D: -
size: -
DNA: TGTGCCAGCAGCCAAGCTAGACAGAGCTACGAGCAGTACTTC
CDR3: CASSQARQSYEQYF

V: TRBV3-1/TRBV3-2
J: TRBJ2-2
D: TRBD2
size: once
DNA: TGTGCCAGCAGCCCGGGACTAGCGGGAGCGGGCACCGGGGAGCTGTTTTTT
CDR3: CASSPGLAGAGTGELFF

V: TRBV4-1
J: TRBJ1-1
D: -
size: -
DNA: TGCGCCAGCAGCCGGCTTCCCATGACGGCACTAGGAGCTTTCTTT
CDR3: CASSRLPMTALGAFF

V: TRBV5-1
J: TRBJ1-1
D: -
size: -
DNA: TGCGCCAGCAGCTTACAGGCGTCGAACACTGAAGCTTTCTTT
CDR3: CASSLQASNTEAFF

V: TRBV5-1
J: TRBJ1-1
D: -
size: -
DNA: TGCGCCAGCAGCTTGGCGGGACAAAACACTGAAGCTTTCTTT
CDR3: CASSLAGQNTEAFF

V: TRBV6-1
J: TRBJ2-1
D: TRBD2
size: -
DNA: TGTGCCAGCAGTGAAGTTGGTAGCGGGAGGGGGGGTCCTTCCTATGAGCAGTTCTTC
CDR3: CASSEVGSGRGGPSYEQFF

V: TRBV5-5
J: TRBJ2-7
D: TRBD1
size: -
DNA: TGTGCCAGCAGCTCTGTCGACAGGGTCTTAGAGTACTTC
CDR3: CASSSVDRVLEYF

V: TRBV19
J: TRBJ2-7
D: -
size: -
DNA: TGTGCCAGTAGTCCTGGGCAGGCGCGTAGGTACGAGCAGTACTTC
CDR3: CASSPGQARRYEQYF

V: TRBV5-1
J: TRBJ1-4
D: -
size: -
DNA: TGCGCCAGCACCGGGGGGCAGGGCAATGAAAAACTGTTTTTT
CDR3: CASTGGQGNEKLFF

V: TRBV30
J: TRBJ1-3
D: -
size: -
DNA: TGTGCCTGGAGCGGAACGGGTCAGGGCTCTGGAAACACCATATATTTT
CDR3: CAWSGTGQGSGNTIYF

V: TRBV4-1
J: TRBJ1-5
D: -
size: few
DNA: TGCGCCAGCAGCCAAGGACAGGCAAAGCAGCCCCAGCATTTT
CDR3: CASSQGQAKQPQHF

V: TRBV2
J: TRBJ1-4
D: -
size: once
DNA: TGTGCCAGCGTAAAGAACCCACTGATAGAAAAACTGTTTTTT
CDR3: CASVKNPLIEKLFF

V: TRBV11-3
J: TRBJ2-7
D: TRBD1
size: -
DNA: TGTGCCAGCAGCTTCGGCGGGACAGGGTTCTACGAGCAGTACTTC
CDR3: CASSFGGTGFYEQYF

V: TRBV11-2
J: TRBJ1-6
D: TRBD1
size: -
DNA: TGTGCCAGCAGCTTAGGAAGGGGGCCAGAGATCTCGGATTCACCCCTCCACTTT
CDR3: CASSLGRGPEISDSPLHF

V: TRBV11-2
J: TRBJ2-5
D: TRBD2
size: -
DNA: TGTGCCAGCAGCTTACTGACTAGCCCTCAAGAGACCCAGTACTTC
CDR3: CASSLLTSPQETQYF

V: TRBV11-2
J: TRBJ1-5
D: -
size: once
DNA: TGTGCCAGCAGCTTAGATATCACTAATCAGCCCCAGCATTTT
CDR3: CASSLDITNQPQHF

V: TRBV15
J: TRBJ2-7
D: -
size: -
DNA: TGTGCCACCAGCAACCGGGACACAGCATCTTACGAGCAGTACTTC
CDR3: CATSNRDTASYEQYF

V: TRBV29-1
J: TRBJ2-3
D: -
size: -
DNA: TGCAGCGTTGTTCGGGAAACAACATCCCATACGCAGTATTTT
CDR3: CSVVRETTSHTQYF

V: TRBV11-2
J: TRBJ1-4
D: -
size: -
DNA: TGTGCCAGCAGCTTAGATCTGAGGCAGGGTGGCGAAAAACTGTTTTTT
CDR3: CASSLDLRQGGEKLFF

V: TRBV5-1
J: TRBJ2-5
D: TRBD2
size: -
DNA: TGCGCCAGCAGTACTGCTAGCGGCCAAGAGACCCAGTACTTC
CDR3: CASSTASGQETQYF

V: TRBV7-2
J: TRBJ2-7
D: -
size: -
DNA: TGTGCCAGCAGCTTAGGAGTCGCCTACGAGCAGTACTTC
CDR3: CASSLGVAYEQYF

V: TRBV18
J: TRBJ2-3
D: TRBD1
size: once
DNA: TGTGCCAGCTCACCACGACAGGGGTTAGATACGCAGTATTTT
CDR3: CASSPRQGLDTQYF

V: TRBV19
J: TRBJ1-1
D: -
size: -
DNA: TGTGCCAGTAGTATCACAGGAGTGAACACTGAAGCTTTCTTT
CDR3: CASSITGVNTEAFF

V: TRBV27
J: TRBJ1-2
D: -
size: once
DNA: TGTGCCAGCAGTTTATTTGGGGCAGGGGTCAACTATGGCTACACCTTC
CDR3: CASSLFGAGVNYGYTF

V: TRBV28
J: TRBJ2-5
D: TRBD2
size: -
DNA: TGTGCCAGCAGTTTAAATATGGTGGGGGGAGGGAGAGAGACCCAGTACTTC
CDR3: CASSLNMVGGGRETQYF

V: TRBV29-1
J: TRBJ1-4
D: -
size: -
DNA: TGCAGCGTGGGAGGGTATAATGAAAAACTGTTTTTT
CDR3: CSVGGYNEKLFF

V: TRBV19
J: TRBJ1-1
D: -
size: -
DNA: TGTGCCAGTAGTATAAGCAGTGGGAGCACTGAAGCTTTCTTT
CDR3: CASSISSGSTEAFF

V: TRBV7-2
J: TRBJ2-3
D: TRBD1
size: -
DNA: TGTGCCAGCAGCACAGGGGCTCTGGCTGATACGCAGTATTTT
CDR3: CASSTGALADTQYF

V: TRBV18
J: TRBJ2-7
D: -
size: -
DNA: TGTGCCAGCTCACCATCGGGCAGGGTCGACGAGCAGTACTTC
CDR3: CASSPSGRVDEQYF

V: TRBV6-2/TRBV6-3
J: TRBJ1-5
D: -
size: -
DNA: TGTGCCAGCAGCGCCGGGATTCAGCCCCAGCATTTT
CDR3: CASSAGIQPQHF

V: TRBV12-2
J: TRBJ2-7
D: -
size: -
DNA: TGTGCAAGTCGCTCTCGGACAGGGGGAATTACCTACGAGCAGTACTTC
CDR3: CASRSRTGGITYEQYF

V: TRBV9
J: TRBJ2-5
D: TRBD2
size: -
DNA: TGTGCCAGCAGCGTGACTAGCGGGAACACGGGGGAGACCCAGTACTTC
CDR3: CASSVTSGNTGETQYF